The text below deals with one T cell receptor (beta chain). Here immunoSEQ multiplex PCR was the method, and the copy in TCRdb shows in-frame clones only, minus some. The data hold tens of thousands of clones, with 75% to 85% observed a single time. This entry belongs to a study of blood T cell repertoires in COVID-19. Across the whole study: Acute and convalescent COVID-19 samples came from the United States, Italy and Spain.

Per the germline V gene, CDR1 is MNHEY and CDR2 is SVGEGT. This CDR3 contains 16 residues. Trimming removed 6 bases from V and 1 base from J, with 18 bases in between. The TCR was taken from a woman in her 70s with acute or convalescent COVID-19. The rearrangement joins TRBV6-2 or TRBV6-3 to TRBJ1-2, with unresolved D. The sample taken for sequencing was peripheral blood. In nucleotides, the CDR3 is TGTGCCAGCAGCCTCGCCATACTAAGATTTAACTATGGCTACACCTTC. It is translated as CASSLAILRFNYGYTF.